The entry below gives a single TCR beta chain sequence along with its context. Its antigen specificity is not known. Base qualities are not at hand, and no much larger clone is one base apart. This entry comes from a study of shared clonotypes between healthy human individuals (dated by TCRdb to the early 2020s). Broadly, across the study: A few men and a couple of women, aged 18 to 49 years, made up the cohort. For each donor, CD4 naive and CD4 memory were each given three plates, CD8 naive was given two plates, and CD8 memory was given one plate. Blood TCR repertoires of about five healthy adults were deeply sequenced to estimate repertoire size and the extent of clonotype sharing between individuals. Libraries were prepared and TCR repertoires were sequenced by different laboratories using diverse techniques, in order to increase sequencing depth and limit assay-specific biases. Between about 0.85 and 10 billion PBMCs per donor were obtained by leukapheresis. General findings and caveats noted by the study authors: Compared with non-shared clonotypes, clonotypes shared by all four sorted-subset donors had higher generation probabilities. Even with the large sequencing depth, rarefaction of the sorted-subset datasets indicated that sequencing was incomplete. About 5% of naive CD4, around 3.5% of naive CD8, around 2.3% of memory CD4, and about 0.4% of memory CD8 clonotypes were shared across a few donors. The small number of donors limited the genetic and exposure-history diversity represented. Pairwise subsampling led to the expectation that sequencing depth would affect the degree of clonotype sharing among donors. Estimated clonotype richness was generally larger for naive than for memory subsets. Sampling was limited to blood, and TCR repertoires in tissue likely differ from TCR repertoires in blood.

The CDR3 spans 14 residues, from the cysteine through the phenylalanine. Of all the DNA, just the CDR3 is kept, 42 bases in frame from base 1. The germline V gene (reference sequence) specifies SGHKS as CDR1 and YYEKEE as CDR2. V is shortened by 1 base, J by 5 bases, and the region joining them spans 13 bases. Using the deep immunoSEQ assay, TCR CDR3 regions were amplified from genomic DNA by multiplex PCR. Extracted genomic DNA from each cell subset was spread evenly across all wells of several immunoSEQ 96-well plates, with each plate serving as a replicate. For sorted subsets, each replicate PCR was loaded with about 0.2 ug genomic DNA, equivalent to roughly 30,000 T cell genomes. Purified libraries were measured with a Qubit 3.0 fluorometer, size-checked on a Bioanalyzer 2100, and measured again with the KAPA Library Quantification kit. A separate single-read 150-cycle Illumina NextSeq 550 flow cell was used to sequence each immunoSEQ 96-well plate. As for the original processing: The immunoSEQ output contained only junctional sequences without quality scores, so filtering could not match that applied to full-length reads. To assign V/J genes and CDR3, sequences were annotated against IMGT germline references using PyIR, a Python wrapper for IgBLAST v1.9. Reads were removed for weak V/J assignments (E-value above 1e-6), missing CDR3, stop codons, out-of-frame junctions, or ambiguous translated residues. V3J clonotypes were defined as sequences sharing the same inferred V gene, J gene, and CDR3 amino acid sequence. The percentage overlap between two repertoires was calculated by dividing the number of shared unique clonotypes by the size of the smaller repertoire. Three approaches were used to assess repertoire richness: RTK rarefaction, the Chao1 estimator, and Recon v2.1 estimates of unobserved clonotypes. For all TCRbeta clonotypes obtained by the gDNA method from several donors, generation probabilities were computed with OLGA. What TCRdb holds here is the immuneACCESS table cut down to in-frame rearrangements. Part of the clones is not present; checked against another copy, under half of the missing clones reflect an unresolved V gene, and the others are unexplained. Clone size and V and J calls were adopted from that table, with D and trimming inferred from the DNA. For this sample there are roughly 640,000 clones; over 65% appear just once. Together, the top ten hold 1.5% to 2% of the sample.

Healthy HIV-negative adults with no recently reported acute infections or vaccinations were included as donors. Every donor was a Caucasian adult residing in Nashville, Tennessee, USA. CD4+ T cells were enriched by magnetic negative selection; naive cells were then positively selected on CD45RA, and the negative fraction formed the memory subset. After blood collection by leukapheresis, PBMCs were isolated using Ficoll-Histopaque density gradient centrifugation and then cryopreserved in the vapor phase of liquid nitrogen. Analytical flow cytometry was used to check the purity and quantity of every magnetically sorted T cell population. Each sorted fraction had its genomic DNA isolated and then quantified by UV absorbance on a Nanodrop 2000c.

The V and J genes are TRBV5-5 and TRBJ2-7; the D gene identity is not certain. This TCR was sampled from a woman aged 25 to 39 in good health. Sequenced sample: memory CD4+ T cells sorted from blood. In light of the paper, this sample's cell subset or site label describes: CD45RA-negative fraction. The CDR3 protein sequence reads: CASSLLVILHEQYF. The base sequence is TGTGCCAGCAGCTTGCTAGTTATACTCCACGAGCAGTACTTC.